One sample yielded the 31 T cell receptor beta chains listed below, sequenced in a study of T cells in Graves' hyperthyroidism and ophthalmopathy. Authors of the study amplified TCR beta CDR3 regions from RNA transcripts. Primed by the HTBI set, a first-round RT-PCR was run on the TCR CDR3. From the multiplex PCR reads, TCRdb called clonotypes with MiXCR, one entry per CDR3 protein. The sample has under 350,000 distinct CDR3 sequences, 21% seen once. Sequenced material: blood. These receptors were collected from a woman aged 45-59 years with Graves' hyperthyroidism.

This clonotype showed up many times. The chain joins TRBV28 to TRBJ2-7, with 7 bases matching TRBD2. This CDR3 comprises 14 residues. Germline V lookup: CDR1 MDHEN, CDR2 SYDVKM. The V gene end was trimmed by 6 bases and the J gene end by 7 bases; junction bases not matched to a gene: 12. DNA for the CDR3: TGTGCCAGCAGAGTTTCCTTTCGGGAGGAAGAGCAGTACTTC. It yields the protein CASRVSFREEEQYF.

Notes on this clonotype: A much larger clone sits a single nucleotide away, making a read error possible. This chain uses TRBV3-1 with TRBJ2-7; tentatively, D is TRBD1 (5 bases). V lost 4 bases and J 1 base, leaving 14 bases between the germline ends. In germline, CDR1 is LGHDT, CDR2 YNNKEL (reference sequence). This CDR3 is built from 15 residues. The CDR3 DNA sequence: TGTGCCAGCAGCCCTACAGCAGGGCCTTCCTACGAGCAGTACTTC. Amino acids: CASSPTAGPSYEQYF.

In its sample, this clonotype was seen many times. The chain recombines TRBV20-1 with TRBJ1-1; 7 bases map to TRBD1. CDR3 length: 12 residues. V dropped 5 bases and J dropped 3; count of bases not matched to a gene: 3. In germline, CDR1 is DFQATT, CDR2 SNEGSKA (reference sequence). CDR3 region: CSAAGQHTEAFF. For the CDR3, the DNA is TGCAGTGCTGCGGGACAGCACACTGAAGCTTTCTTT.

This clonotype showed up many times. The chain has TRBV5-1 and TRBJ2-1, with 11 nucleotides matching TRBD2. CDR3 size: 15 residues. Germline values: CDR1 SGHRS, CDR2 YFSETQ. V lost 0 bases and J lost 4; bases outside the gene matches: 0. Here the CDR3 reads CASSLVAGGYNEQFF. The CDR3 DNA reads TGCGCCAGCAGCTTGGTAGCGGGGGGGTACAATGAGCAGTTCTTC.

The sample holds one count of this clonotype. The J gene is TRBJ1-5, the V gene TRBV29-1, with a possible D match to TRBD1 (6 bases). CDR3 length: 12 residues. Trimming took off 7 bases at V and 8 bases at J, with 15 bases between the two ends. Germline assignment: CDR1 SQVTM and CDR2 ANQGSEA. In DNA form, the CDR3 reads TGCAGCGCAGGACAGTGGGGGGAGCCCCAGCATTTT. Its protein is CSAGQWGEPQHF.

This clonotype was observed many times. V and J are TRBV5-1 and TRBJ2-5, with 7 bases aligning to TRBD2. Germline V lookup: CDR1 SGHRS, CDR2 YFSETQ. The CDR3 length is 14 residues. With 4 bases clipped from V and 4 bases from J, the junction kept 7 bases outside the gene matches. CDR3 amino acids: CASSPGTTGETQYF. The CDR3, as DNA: TGCGCCAGCAGCCCTGGGACTACCGGAGAGACCCAGTACTTC.

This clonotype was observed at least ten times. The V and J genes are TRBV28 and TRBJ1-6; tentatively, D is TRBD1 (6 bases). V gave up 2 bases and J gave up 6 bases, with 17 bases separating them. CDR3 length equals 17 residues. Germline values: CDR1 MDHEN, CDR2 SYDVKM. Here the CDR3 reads CASSLRGARNPNSPLHF. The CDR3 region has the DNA TGTGCCAGCAGTTTACGGGGGGCACGGAACCCTAATTCACCCCTCCACTTT.

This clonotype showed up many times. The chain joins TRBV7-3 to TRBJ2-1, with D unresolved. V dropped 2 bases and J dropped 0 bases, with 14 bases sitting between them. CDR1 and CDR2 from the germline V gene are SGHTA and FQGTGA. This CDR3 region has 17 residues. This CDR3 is CASSLLDTQSSYNEQFF. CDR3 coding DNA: TGTGCCAGCAGCTTACTAGACACTCAGAGCTCCTACAATGAGCAGTTCTTC. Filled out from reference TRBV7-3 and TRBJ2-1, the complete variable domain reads GAGVSQTPSNKVTEKGKYVELRCDPISGHTALYWYRQSLGQGPEFLIYFQGTGAADDSGLPNDRFFAVRPEGSVSTLKIQRTERGDSAVYLCASSLLDTQSSYNEQFFGPGTRLTVL.

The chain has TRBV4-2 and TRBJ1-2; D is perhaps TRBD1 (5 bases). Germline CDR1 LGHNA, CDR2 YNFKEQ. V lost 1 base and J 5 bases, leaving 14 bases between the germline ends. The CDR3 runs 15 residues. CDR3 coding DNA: TGTGCCAGCAGCCAAGCTGGGGCAGCACAGTATGGCTACACCTTC. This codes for CASSQAGAAQYGYTF.

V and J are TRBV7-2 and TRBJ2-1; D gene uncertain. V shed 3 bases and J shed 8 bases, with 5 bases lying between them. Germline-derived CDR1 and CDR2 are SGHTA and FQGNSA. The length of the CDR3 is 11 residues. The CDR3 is CASSFLYEQFF. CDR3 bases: TGTGCCAGCAGCTTTCTCTATGAGCAGTTCTTC.

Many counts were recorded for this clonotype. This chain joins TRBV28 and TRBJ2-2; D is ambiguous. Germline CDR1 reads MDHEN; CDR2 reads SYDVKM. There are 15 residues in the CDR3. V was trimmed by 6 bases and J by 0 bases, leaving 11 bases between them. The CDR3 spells CASSLDGANTGELFF. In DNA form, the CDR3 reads TGTGCCAGCAGCCTGGACGGCGCGAACACCGGGGAGCTGTTTTTT.

CDR3 sequence (DNA): TGTGCCAGCAGTTTCGGGCTAGCGGGAGTCAATGAGCAGTTCTTC. Residues: CASSFGLAGVNEQFF. This sequence joins TRBV2 and TRBJ2-1, with 10 bases matching TRBD2. Per the germline V gene, CDR1 is SNHLY and CDR2 is FYNNEI. The CDR3 sequence is 15 residues long. After removal of 5 bases from V and 6 bases from J, the junction contained 7 bases not matched to a gene. Based on the CDR3 plus reference TRBV2 and TRBJ2-1, the full variable domain is EPEVTQTPSHQVTQMGQEVILRCVPISNHLYFYWYRQILGQKVEFLVSFYNNEISEKSEIFDDQFSVERPDGSNFTLKIRSTKLEDSAMYFCASSFGLAGVNEQFFGPGTRLTVL.

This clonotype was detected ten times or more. The DNA for the CDR3 is TGTGCCAGCAGAAAGGAGGCAATCCAAGAGACCCAGTACTTC. Amino acid sequence: CASRKEAIQETQYF. The chain employs TRBV28 and TRBJ2-5; maybe TRBD2 (5 bases). CDR1 is MDHEN and CDR2 is SYDVKM in the germline V gene. V lost 6 bases, J lost 1 base, and 12 bases lay in between. This CDR3 comprises 14 residues.

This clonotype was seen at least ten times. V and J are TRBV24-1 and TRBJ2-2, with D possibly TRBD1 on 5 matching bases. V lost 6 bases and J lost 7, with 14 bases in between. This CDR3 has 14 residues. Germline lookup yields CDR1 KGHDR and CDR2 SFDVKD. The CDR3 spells CATSQGRVGGELFF. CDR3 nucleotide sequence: TGTGCCACCAGTCAGGGCAGGGTCGGCGGGGAGCTGTTTTTT.

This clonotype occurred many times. The CDR3 region has the DNA TGTGCCAGCAGCTCGGGGACTAGCGGGGGGTCAGATACGCAGTATTTT. Amino acids: CASSSGTSGGSDTQYF. This chain joins TRBV11-3 and TRBJ2-3; 15 bases agree with TRBD2. The germline V gene encodes CDR1 SGHNT and CDR2 YENEEA. The V segment lost 4 bases and the J segment 4 bases; nucleotides outside the gene matches: 3. The CDR3 totals 16 residues.

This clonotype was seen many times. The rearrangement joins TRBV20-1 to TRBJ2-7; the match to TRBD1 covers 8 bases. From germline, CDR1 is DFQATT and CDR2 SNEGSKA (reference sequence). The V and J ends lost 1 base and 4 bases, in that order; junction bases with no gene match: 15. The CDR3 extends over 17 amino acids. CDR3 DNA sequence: TGCAGTGCTAGAGCGACTCGGGAGCAGGGGGCTTTATACGAGCAGTACTTC. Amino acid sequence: CSARATREQGALYEQYF.

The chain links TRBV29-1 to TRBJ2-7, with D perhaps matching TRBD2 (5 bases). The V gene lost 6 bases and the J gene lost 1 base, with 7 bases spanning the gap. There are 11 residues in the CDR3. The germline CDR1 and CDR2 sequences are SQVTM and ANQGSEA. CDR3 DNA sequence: TGCAGCGTACGGGGATCCTACGAGCAGTACTTC. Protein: CSVRGSYEQYF.

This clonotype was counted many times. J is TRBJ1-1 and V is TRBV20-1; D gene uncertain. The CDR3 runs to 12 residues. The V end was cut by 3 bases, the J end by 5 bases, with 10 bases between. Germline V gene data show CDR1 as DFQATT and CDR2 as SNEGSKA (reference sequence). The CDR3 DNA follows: TGCAGTGCTAGCCGGTCTCGGACTGAAGCTTTCTTT. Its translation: CSASRSRTEAFF.

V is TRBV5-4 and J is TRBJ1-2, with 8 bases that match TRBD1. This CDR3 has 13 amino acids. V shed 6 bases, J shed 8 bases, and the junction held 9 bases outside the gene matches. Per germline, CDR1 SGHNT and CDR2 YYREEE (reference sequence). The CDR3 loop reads CASTTGDRKGYTF. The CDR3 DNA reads TGTGCCAGCACCACGGGGGACAGGAAGGGCTACACCTTC.

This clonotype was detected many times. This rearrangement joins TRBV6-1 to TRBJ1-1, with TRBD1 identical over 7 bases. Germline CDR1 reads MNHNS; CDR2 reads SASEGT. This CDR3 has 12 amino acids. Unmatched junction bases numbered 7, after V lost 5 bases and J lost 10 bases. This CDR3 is CASSYRTGGAFF. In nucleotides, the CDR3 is TGTGCCAGCAGTTACCGGACAGGAGGAGCTTTCTTT.

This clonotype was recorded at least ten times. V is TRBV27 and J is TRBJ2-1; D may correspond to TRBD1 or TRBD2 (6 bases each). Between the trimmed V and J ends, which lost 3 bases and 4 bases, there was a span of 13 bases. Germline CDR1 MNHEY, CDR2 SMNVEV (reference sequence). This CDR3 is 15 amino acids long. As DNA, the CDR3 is TGTGCCAGCAGTTTCGTCCGGGGGCGTTACAATGAGCAGTTCTTC. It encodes CASSFVRGRYNEQFF.

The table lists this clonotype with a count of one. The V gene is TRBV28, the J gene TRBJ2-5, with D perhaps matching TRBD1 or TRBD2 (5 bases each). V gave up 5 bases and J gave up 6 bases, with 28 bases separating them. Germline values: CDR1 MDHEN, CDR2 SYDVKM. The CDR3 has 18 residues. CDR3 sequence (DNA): TGTGCCAGCAGTCCCCTTGACCCGGGACCACCGATCGGGAAGACCCAGTACTTC. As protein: CASSPLDPGPPIGKTQYF.

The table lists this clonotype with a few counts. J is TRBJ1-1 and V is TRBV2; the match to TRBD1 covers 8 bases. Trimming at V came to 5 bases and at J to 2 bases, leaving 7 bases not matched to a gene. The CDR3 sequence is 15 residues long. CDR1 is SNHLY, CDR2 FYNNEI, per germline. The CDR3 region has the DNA TGTGCCAGCAGTCGGACAGGGCGTCCTAACACTGAAGCTTTCTTT. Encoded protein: CASSRTGRPNTEAFF.

CDR3 DNA: TGTGCCAGCAGTTACTCTGAGGCCCCGAACTATGGCTACACCTTC. Its translation: CASSYSEAPNYGYTF. This rearrangement joins TRBV6-5 to TRBJ1-2; D is uncertain. Trimming pared 0 bases from V and 2 bases from J, leaving 10 bases between. The CDR3 has 15 residues. CDR1 and CDR2 (germline): MNHEY, SVGAGI.

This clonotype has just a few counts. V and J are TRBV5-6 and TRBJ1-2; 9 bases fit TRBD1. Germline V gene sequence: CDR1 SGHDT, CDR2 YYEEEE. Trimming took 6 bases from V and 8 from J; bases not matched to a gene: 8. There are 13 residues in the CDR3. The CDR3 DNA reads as TGTGCCAGCACCACAGGGGGCGCGAGCGGCTACACCTTC. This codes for CASTTGGASGYTF. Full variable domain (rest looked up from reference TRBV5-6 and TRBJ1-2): DAGVTQSPTHLIKTRGQQVTLRCSPKSGHDTVSWYQQALGQGPQFIFQYYEEEERQRGNFPDRFSGHQFPNYSSELNVNALLLGDSALYLCASTTGGASGYTFGSGTRLTVV.

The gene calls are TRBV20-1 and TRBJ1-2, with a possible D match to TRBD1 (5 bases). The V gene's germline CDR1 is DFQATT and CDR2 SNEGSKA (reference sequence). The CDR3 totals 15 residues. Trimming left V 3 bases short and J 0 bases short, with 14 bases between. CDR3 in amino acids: CSASVQGDTNYGYTF. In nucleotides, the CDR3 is TGCAGTGCTAGCGTACAAGGGGATACTAACTATGGCTACACCTTC.

The CDR3 DNA reads TGTGCCAGTAGTACACAGGGGGCCGAAGCTTTCTTT. Translation gives CASSTQGAEAFF. The chain combines TRBV19 with TRBJ1-1; 9 bases are a match to TRBD1. Trimming cost V 4 bases and J 8 bases; bases outside gene matches: 2. CDR1 and CDR2 from the germline V gene are LNHDA and SQIVND (reference sequence). This CDR3 spans 12 amino acids.

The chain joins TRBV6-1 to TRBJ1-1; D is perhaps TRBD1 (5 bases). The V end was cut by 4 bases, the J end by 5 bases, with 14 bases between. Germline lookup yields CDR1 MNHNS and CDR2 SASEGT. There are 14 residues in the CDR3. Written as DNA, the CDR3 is TGTGCCAGCAGTGTTAGCGTGGGGGGAACTGAAGCTTTCTTT. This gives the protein CASSVSVGGTEAFF.

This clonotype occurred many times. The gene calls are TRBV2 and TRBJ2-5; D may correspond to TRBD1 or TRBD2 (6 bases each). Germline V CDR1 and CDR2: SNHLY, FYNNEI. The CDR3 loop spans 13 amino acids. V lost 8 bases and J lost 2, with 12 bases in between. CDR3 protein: CASQGGPQETQYF. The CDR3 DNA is TGTGCCAGCCAAGGGGGGCCGCAAGAGACCCAGTACTTC.

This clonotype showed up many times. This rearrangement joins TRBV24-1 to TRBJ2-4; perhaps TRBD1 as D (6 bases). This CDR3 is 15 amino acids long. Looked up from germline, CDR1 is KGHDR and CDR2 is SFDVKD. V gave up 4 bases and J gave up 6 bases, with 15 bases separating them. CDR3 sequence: CATSETTGGGNIQYF. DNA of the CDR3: TGTGCCACCAGTGAAACGACAGGCGGAGGAAACATTCAGTACTTC.

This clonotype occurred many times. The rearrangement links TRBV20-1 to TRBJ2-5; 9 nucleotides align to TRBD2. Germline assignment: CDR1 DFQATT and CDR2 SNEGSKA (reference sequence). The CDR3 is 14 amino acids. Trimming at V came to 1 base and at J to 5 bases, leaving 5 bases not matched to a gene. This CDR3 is CSARVAGGLETQYF. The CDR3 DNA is TGCAGTGCTAGAGTCGCGGGGGGGCTGGAGACCCAGTACTTC.